This T cell receptor beta chain appears in the sequencing data of a study of tumor-infiltrating lymphocytes in primary liver carcinoma. Each 20-30 mg portion of unsorted bulk tissue served as the source for co-extraction of RNA and DNA. This clonotype counts as medium-sized. CDR3 size: 14 residues. V dropped 3 bases and J dropped 2; count of bases not matched to a gene: 5. The germline CDR1 and CDR2 sequences are SGHNT and YYREEE (reference sequence). Priming with a constant-region primer yielded TCR beta cDNA from roughly 500 ng total RNA. ARM-PCR, slightly modified, supplied the TCR beta libraries through three nested multiplex PCR rounds. A C-beta reverse primer was combined with TRBV1-TRBV30 forward primers in the first two PCR rounds, and each round had 10 cycles. TCRdb itself ran the multiplex PCR reads through MiXCR, one entry per CDR3 protein. The sample has fewer than 75,000 distinct CDR3 sequences, 70% to 85% seen once.

The sequencing sample was made of liver tumor tissue from sampling region 2. The sample's subset: tumor region T2, inferior pole. This chain uses TRBV5-4 with TRBJ2-7; 7 bases align to TRBD2. This clonotype was obtained from a man aged 40-50 years with primary liver carcinoma and hepatitis B virus infection. As DNA, the CDR3 is TGTGCCAGCAGCTGGGACTACAGACCCTACGAGCAGTACTTC. This gives the protein CASSWDYRPYEQYF.